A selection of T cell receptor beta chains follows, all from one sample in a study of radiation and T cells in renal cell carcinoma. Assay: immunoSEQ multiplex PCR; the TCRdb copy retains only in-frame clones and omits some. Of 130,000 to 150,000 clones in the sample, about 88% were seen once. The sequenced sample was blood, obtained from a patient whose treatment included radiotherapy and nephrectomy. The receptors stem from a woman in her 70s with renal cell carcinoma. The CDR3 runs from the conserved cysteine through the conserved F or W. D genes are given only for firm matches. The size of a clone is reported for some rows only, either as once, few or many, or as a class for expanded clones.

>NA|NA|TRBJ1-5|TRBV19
TGTGCCAGTAGTATACAAGGAGGCAATCAGCCCCAGCATTTT
CASSIQGGNQPQHF
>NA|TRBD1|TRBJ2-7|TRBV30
TGTGCCTGGAGTAAGGGACAGGGCACCTACGAGCAGTACTTC
CAWSKGQGTYEQYF
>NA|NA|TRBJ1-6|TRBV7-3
TGTGCCAGCAGCTTCCGGGCCTATAATTCACCCCTCCACTTT
CASSFRAYNSPLHF
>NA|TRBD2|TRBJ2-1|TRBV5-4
TGTGCCAGCACCGACCAAGCGGGGCCCTACAATGAGCAGTTCTTC
CASTDQAGPYNEQFF
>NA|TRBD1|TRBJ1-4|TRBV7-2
TGTGCCAGCAGCCCCGGACAGGTTGGTGAAAAACTGTTTTTT
CASSPGQVGEKLFF
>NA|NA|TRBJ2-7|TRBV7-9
TGTGCCAGCAGTCGACCTAGCTCCTACGAGCAGTACTTC
CASSRPSSYEQYF
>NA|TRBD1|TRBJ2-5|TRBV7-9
TGTGCCAGCAGCTTGACAGGGCTGGAGACCCAGTACTTC
CASSLTGLETQYF
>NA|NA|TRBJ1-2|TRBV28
TGTGCCAGCAGTTTCGGGAGTGGCTACACCTTC
CASSFGSGYTF
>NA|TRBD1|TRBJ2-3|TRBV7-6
TGTGCCAGCAGCTTTTCCACAGGGGGGGATACGCAGTATTTT
CASSFSTGGDTQYF
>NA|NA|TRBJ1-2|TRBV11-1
TGTGCCAGCAGCTTAGAATCCGCAGCTAACTATGGCTACACCTTC
CASSLESAANYGYTF
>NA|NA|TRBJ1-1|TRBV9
TGTGCCAGCAATCCCGGGGACGGCCGGGTCACTGAAGCTTTCTTT
CASNPGDGRVTEAFF
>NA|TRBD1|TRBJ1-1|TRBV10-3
TGTGCCATGGGACAGGGGGCAGACACTGAAGCTTTCTTT
CAMGQGADTEAFF
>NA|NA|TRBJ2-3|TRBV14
TGTGCCAGCAGCCCCTACAGGGCTAAAACAGATACGCAGTATTTT
CASSPYRAKTDTQYF
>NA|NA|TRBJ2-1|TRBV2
TGTGCCAGCAGTTTTACAGGGTATGACAATGAGCAGTTCTTC
CASSFTGYDNEQFF
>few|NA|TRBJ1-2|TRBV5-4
TGTGCCAGCAGCTTCCAGGTGGATCATGGCTACACCTTC
CASSFQVDHGYTF
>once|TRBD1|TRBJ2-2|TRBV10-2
TGCGCCAGCAGTGAATTACGACAGGGTGGCACCGGGGAGCTGTTTTTT
CASSELRQGGTGELFF
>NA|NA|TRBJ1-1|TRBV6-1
TGTGCCAGCAGTGGCCGAGGAGGACTCCCATTTAATGAAGCTTTCTTT
CASSGRGGLPFNEAFF
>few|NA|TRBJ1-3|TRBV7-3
TGTGCCAGCAGCCCGGGACCCACAGGGGGAAACACCATATATTTT
CASSPGPTGGNTIYF
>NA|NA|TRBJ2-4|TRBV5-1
TGCGCCAGCAGCCCCGGGACATCCGAAGCCAAAAACATTCAGTACTTC
CASSPGTSEAKNIQYF
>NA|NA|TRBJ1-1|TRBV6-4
TGTGCCAGCAGTGAAGAGACGGGGACCGAAGCTTTCTTT
CASSEETGTEAFF
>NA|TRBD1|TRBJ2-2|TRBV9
TGTGCCAGCAGCGAGGGACAGGAGAACACCGGGGAGCTGTTTTTT
CASSEGQENTGELFF
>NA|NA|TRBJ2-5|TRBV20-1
TGCAGTGCTGGGGGGTTGGAGACCCAGTACTTC
CSAGGLETQYF
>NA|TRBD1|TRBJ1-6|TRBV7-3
TGTGCCAGCAGCTTTGGGACAGGGAGGAATTCACCCCTCCACTTT
CASSFGTGRNSPLHF
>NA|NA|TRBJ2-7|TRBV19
TGTGCCAGTAGTATCTCCCCTCGGGGGGCGGCATACGAGCAGTACTTC
CASSISPRGAAYEQYF
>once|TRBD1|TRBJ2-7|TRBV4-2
TGTGCCAGCAGCCAGCCCGGGACAGGGAGCTCCGAGCAGTACTTC
CASSQPGTGSSEQYF
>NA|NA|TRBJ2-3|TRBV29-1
TGCAGCTCACGAACCCAGGTAGATACGCAGTATTTT
CSSRTQVDTQYF
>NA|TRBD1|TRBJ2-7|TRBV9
TGTGCCAGCAGCCCAAGGACAGGGGGCGAGCAGTACTTC
CASSPRTGGEQYF
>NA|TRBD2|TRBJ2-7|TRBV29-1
TGCAGCGTTGGCGGCGGGGGGAAAAGGCGCGAGCAGTACTTC
CSVGGGGKRREQYF
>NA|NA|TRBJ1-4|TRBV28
TGTGCCAGCAGTTTGGGGGGAGGGCTTGATGAAAAACTGTTTTTT
CASSLGGGLDEKLFF
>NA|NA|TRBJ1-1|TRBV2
TGTGCCAGCAGGGGGGGGAAAAACACTGAAGCTTTCTTT
CASRGGKNTEAFF
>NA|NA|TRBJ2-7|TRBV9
TGTGCCAGCACCATCCACTTTAGTTGTGACGAGCAGTACTTC
CASTIHFSCDEQYF
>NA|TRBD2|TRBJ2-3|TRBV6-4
TGTGCCAGCAGTGACTCCCCAGCGGGGAGCACAGATACGCAGTATTTT
CASSDSPAGSTDTQYF
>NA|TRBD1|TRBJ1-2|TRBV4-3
TGCGCCAGCAGCTATGACAGGGGACAAGACTATGGCTACACCTTC
CASSYDRGQDYGYTF
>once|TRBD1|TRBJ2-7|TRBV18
TGTGCCAGCTCACCCCCGGGACAGGGGGCTTACGAGCAGTACTTC
CASSPPGQGAYEQYF
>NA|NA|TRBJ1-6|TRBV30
TGTGCCTGGAGTGCTCAGGCCGCAAATTCACCCCTCCACTTT
CAWSAQAANSPLHF
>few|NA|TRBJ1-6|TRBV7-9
TGTGCCAGCAGCTTAGGAGGGGACTATAATTCACCCCTCCACTTT
CASSLGGDYNSPLHF
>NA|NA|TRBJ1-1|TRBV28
TGTGCCAGCAGTGACACAACAGGGTTTTACACTGAAGCTTTCTTT
CASSDTTGFYTEAFF
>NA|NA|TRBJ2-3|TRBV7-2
TGTGCCAGCAGCTTAGCCACAGATACGCAGTATTTT
CASSLATDTQYF
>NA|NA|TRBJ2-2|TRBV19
TGTGCCAGTAGTGTAGACAACACCGGGGAGCTGTTTTTT
CASSVDNTGELFF
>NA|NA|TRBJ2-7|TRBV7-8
TGTGCCAGCAGCTTAGTTGTAAACGCGTACGAGCAGTACTTC
CASSLVVNAYEQYF
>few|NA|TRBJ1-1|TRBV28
TGTGCCAGCAGTGGGGTGGGGGTACCTGAAGCTTTCTTT
CASSGVGVPEAFF
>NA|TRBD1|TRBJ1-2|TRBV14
TGTGCCAGCAGCCAAGACGTGAGGGACAGCTATGGCTACACCTTC
CASSQDVRDSYGYTF
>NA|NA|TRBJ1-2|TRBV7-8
TGTGCCAGCAGCGGAGAGGATAACTATGGCTACACCTTC
CASSGEDNYGYTF
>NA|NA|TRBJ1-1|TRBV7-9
TGTGCCAGCGGATCAACAGGGAGCTCCACTGAAGCTTTCTTT
CASGSTGSSTEAFF
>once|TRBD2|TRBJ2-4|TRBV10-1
TGCGCCAGCAGCTCGGGGGGGAGAGACATTCAGTACTTC
CASSSGGRDIQYF
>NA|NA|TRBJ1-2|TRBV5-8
TGTGCCAGCAGCCCCGGCAGGATACAACTATTCGGCTACACCTTC
CASSPGRIQLFGYTF